This passage covers 26 T cell receptor beta chains from one sample sequenced in a study of cytomegalovirus exposure and HLA in healthy donors (TCRdb year 2017). Libraries were made using the immunoSEQ multiplex PCR assay. For the multiplex PCR, a mixture combining 60 forward primers for TCR Vbeta segments and 13 reverse primers for TCR Jbeta segments was used. TCRdb obtained this table from immuneACCESS and retained in-frame rearrangements with V and J assigned. These tables miss some clones; where compared with another copy, unresolved V genes account for less than half of the shortfall, and the remainder is unexplained. The table for this sample lists 75,000 to 100,000 clones; roughly 8.2% of them were counted only once. The ten largest clones represent about 2.5% of the sample. Specimen: PBMCs. The source is a man aged 50 to 60 in good health and CMV-seronegative.

Only a few counts were recorded for this clone. The rearrangement uses TRBV9 and TRBJ1-6; TRBD1 matches 10 bases. With 0 bases clipped from V and 7 bases from J, the junction kept 4 bases outside the gene matches. This CDR3 is 16 amino acids long. The germline V gene encodes CDR1 SGDLS and CDR2 YYNGEE. DNA of the CDR3: TGTGCCAGCAGCGTAGGACAGGGGGCGTTGAATTCACCCCTCCACTTT. As protein: CASSVGQGALNSPLHF.

On this clone: An end of the junction differs from the germline gene, which may be a read error. The chain joins TRBV15 to TRBJ1-2; D is unresolved. Per the germline V gene, CDR1 is LNHNV and CDR2 is YYDKDF (reference sequence). This CDR3 region has 15 residues. The CDR3 region is CATSRGDSLNYGYSF. The CDR3 region has the DNA TGTGCCACCAGCAGAGGAGATTCCCTTAACTATGGCTACTCCTTC. The whole variable domain, filled in from reference TRBV15 and TRBJ1-2, reads DAMVIQNPRYQVTQFGKPVTLSCSQTLNHNVMYWYQQKSSQAPKLLFHYYDKDFNNEADTPDNFQSRRPNTSFCFLDIRSPGLGDTAMYLCATSRGDSLNYGYSFGSGTRLTVV.

Details on this clone: The same CDR3 also results from other DNA sequences found in this sample. The gene calls are TRBV5-4 and TRBJ2-5; 10 nucleotides agree with TRBD2. J gave up 5 bases and V 4 bases, and 11 bases lay outside the gene matches. Germline lookup yields CDR1 SGHNT and CDR2 YYREEE (reference sequence). This CDR3 region has 16 residues. The chain's CDR3 is CASSLRSGRAWETQYF. For the CDR3, the DNA is TGTGCCAGCAGCCTGAGGAGCGGGAGGGCCTGGGAGACCCAGTACTTC.

This clone has a handful of counts. The chain uses TRBV7-9 and TRBJ1-1; D might be TRBD1 (6 bases). The CDR3 consists of 13 residues. Germline lookup yields CDR1 SEHNR and CDR2 FQNEAQ (reference sequence). Trimming removed 2 bases from V and 11 bases from J, with 15 bases in between. The CDR3 sequence is CASSLQQGQIAFF. Written as DNA, the CDR3 is TGTGCCAGCAGCTTACAGCAGGGGCAGATCGCTTTCTTT.

The V call is TRBV5-1, the J call TRBJ1-1; D is uncertain. Trimming took off 4 bases at V and 1 base at J, with 11 bases between the two ends. Per germline, CDR1 SGHRS and CDR2 YFSETQ. The CDR3 has 14 residues. The CDR3 DNA follows: TGCGCCAGCAGCGCCATTGACTGGAACACTGAAGCTTTCTTT. As protein: CASSAIDWNTEAFF.

This clone was picked up a small number of times. The J gene is TRBJ1-1, the V gene TRBV29-1; D gene uncertain. The germline V gene has CDR1 SQVTM and CDR2 ANQGSEA. V was cut by 1 base and J by 3 bases, with 3 bases left in between. CDR3 length equals 11 residues. The CDR3 here is CSVEAYTEAFF. For the CDR3, the DNA is TGCAGCGTTGAAGCTTACACTGAAGCTTTCTTT.

This clone was detected only a few times. The chain combines TRBV11-2 with TRBJ2-1; TRBD2 is a possible D gene (6 bases). The germline V gene has CDR1 SGHAT and CDR2 FQNNGV. V lost 5 bases and J 0 bases, leaving 23 bases between the germline ends. The CDR3 has 19 residues. CDR3 coding DNA: TGTGCCAGCAGCCCCCTGAAATCAGCGGGTAAGAGCTCCTACAATGAGCAGTTCTTC. As protein: CASSPLKSAGKSSYNEQFF. Based on the CDR3 plus reference TRBV11-2 and TRBJ2-1, the full variable domain is EAGVAQSPRYKIIEKRQSVAFWCNPISGHATLYWYQQILGQGPKLLIQFQNNGVVDDSQLPKDRFSAERLKGVDSTLKIQPAKLEDSAVYLCASSPLKSAGKSSYNEQFFGPGTRLTVL.

The chain links TRBV27 to TRBJ1-2, with D unclear. Trimming stripped 5 bases from V and 0 bases from J, with 19 bases between. Germline CDR1 is MNHEY and CDR2 is SMNVEV (reference sequence). The CDR3 loop spans 17 amino acids. This chain's CDR3 is CASSTRTPSSANYGYTF. The CDR3 nucleotides read TGTGCCAGCAGTACGAGGACTCCTAGCTCCGCTAACTATGGCTACACCTTC.

This clone was seen a handful of times. The genes are TRBV10-3 and TRBJ1-2, with 9 bases fitting TRBD1. Germline CDR1 and CDR2: ENHRY and SYGVKD. V was clipped by 6 bases and J by 2 bases; unmatched bases: 4. The CDR3 has 14 residues. CDR3 sequence: CAIRPGQGNYGYTF. CDR3 DNA sequence: TGTGCCATCAGGCCGGGACAGGGAAACTATGGCTACACCTTC.

In this sample, this clone turned up a few times. The chain joins TRBV30 to TRBJ2-1; TRBD2 agrees at 11 bases. The V segment lost 3 bases and the J segment 14 bases; nucleotides outside the gene matches: 9. The CDR3 has 13 residues. CDR1 and CDR2 from the germline V gene are GTSNPN and SVGIG (reference sequence). The CDR3 region is CAWSGTSGRRKFF. The CDR3 DNA sequence: TGTGCCTGGAGCGGCACTAGCGGGAGAAGAAAGTTCTTC.

This clone was picked up many times. The chain combines TRBV7-9 with TRBJ2-1; D may be TRBD2 (6 bases). The length of the CDR3 is 12 residues. Germline V lookup: CDR1 SEHNR, CDR2 FQNEAQ (reference sequence). The V gene lost 8 bases and the J gene lost 5 bases, with 10 bases spanning the gap. The CDR3 here is CASGTYNNEQFF. In DNA form, the CDR3 reads TGTGCCAGCGGGACTTATAACAATGAGCAGTTCTTC.

This clone was picked up a small number of times. The V call is TRBV27, the J call TRBJ1-2, with 8 bases lining up with TRBD1. The CDR3 runs to 15 residues. Per the germline V gene, CDR1 is MNHEY and CDR2 is SMNVEV (reference sequence). The V gene end was trimmed by 3 bases and the J gene end by 5 bases; junction bases not matched to a gene: 8. The CDR3 is CASSLQGAVGYGYTF. CDR3 coding DNA: TGTGCCAGCAGTTTGCAGGGGGCGGTTGGGTATGGCTACACCTTC.

This chain links TRBV2 with TRBJ2-1, with 14 bases lining up with TRBD2. The CDR3 loop spans 17 amino acids. Germline V gives CDR1 SNHLY, CDR2 FYNNEI. After removal of 4 bases from V and 9 bases from J, the junction contained 11 bases not matched to a gene. DNA for the CDR3: TGTGCCAGCAGTGTGACTAGCGGGGGGGCTAGGTCTTCTGAGCAGTTCTTC. This codes for CASSVTSGGARSSEQFF.

V and J are TRBV11-2 and TRBJ2-7; possible D gene TRBD2, 6 bases. Germline V gene sequence: CDR1 SGHAT, CDR2 FQNNGV. This CDR3 is 15 amino acids long. Between the trimmed V and J ends, which lost 0 bases and 3 bases, there was a span of 12 bases. As DNA, the CDR3 is TGTGCCAGCAGCTTAGATTCGCGGGGCCGCTACGAGCAGTACTTC. It codes for CASSLDSRGRYEQYF.

The chain joins TRBV6-1 to TRBJ1-5, with D possibly being TRBD1 (5 bases). Germline assignment: CDR1 MNHNS and CDR2 SASEGT. This CDR3 comprises 16 residues. V lost 3 bases, J lost 0 bases, and 12 bases lay in between. The CDR3 is CASSEAGPVSNQPQHF. In nucleotides, the CDR3 is TGTGCCAGCAGTGAGGCAGGGCCCGTTAGCAATCAGCCCCAGCATTTT.

As for this clone: Other nucleotide sequences in the sample specify the same CDR3. The chain recombines TRBV30 with TRBJ2-1; the match to TRBD2 covers 8 bases. CDR1 and CDR2 (germline): GTSNPN, SVGIG (reference sequence). The CDR3 consists of 18 residues. Trimming at V came to 3 bases and at J to 7 bases, leaving 20 bases not matched to a gene. CDR3 nucleotides: TGTGCCTGGAGCCCCAAAAGCGGGGGACTAGGCCGGGAGAATGAGCAGTTCTTC. It specifies CAWSPKSGGLGRENEQFF.

This clone was found a few times. The V and J genes are TRBV2 and TRBJ2-7, with 8 bases fitting TRBD2. Germline V lookup: CDR1 SNHLY, CDR2 FYNNEI. The V and J ends lost 6 bases and 2 bases, in that order; junction bases with no gene match: 18. This CDR3 has 18 residues. The CDR3 region has the DNA TGTGCCAGCAGAATGACAGGACTGCCGGGACTAGAACCCTACGAGCAGTACTTC. Translated: CASRMTGLPGLEPYEQYF.

This clone turned up a few times. The chain couples TRBV7-9 to TRBJ2-2; perhaps TRBD1 as D (6 bases). CDR3 length equals 13 residues. Germline CDR1 and CDR2: SEHNR and FQNEAQ (reference sequence). The V and J ends lost 7 bases and 6 bases respectively, with 12 bases between them. The CDR3: CASNRQGPGELFF. The CDR3 bases are TGTGCCAGCAACCGCCAGGGGCCCGGGGAGCTGTTTTTT.

This clone came up once. The gene calls are TRBV20-1 and TRBJ2-5; D is possibly TRBD2 (6 bases). The CDR3 totals 11 residues. Germline CDR1 reads DFQATT; CDR2 reads SNEGSKA (reference sequence). With 5 bases removed from V and 4 bases from J, the gap between germline ends came to 8 bases. CDR3 DNA sequence: TGCAGTGCTCCGGGAGTAGAGACCCAGTACTTC. This translates into CSAPGVETQYF.

This clone was detected a few times. This chain connects TRBV5-8 to TRBJ2-7; D remains unclear. Per the germline V gene, CDR1 is SGHTS and CDR2 is YDEGEE. V lost 2 bases and J lost 4, with 7 bases in between. The CDR3 is 12 residues long. Written as DNA, the CDR3 is TGTGCCAGCAGCTTAAGCAATTACGAGCAGTACTTC. It is translated as CASSLSNYEQYF.

This clone was counted between two and nine times. This rearrangement joins TRBV9 to TRBJ1-1; 7 positions agree with TRBD1. Losses at the gene ends were 0 bases for V and 6 bases for J; bases not matched to a gene: 5. The CDR3 spans 14 residues. Per the germline V gene, CDR1 is SGDLS and CDR2 is YYNGEE. CDR3 sequence reads: CASSVVEGAAEAFF. As DNA, the CDR3 is TGTGCCAGCAGCGTAGTGGAGGGGGCAGCTGAAGCTTTCTTT.

The genes are TRBV28 and TRBJ1-1; D call uncertain. This CDR3 spans 12 amino acids. V was clipped by 5 bases and J by 6 bases, with 10 bases between them. Looked up from germline, CDR1 is MDHEN and CDR2 is SYDVKM. The CDR3 spells CASSQREAEAFF. The CDR3 bases are TGTGCCAGCAGTCAGAGGGAGGCTGAAGCTTTCTTT.

In this sample, this clone turned up a few times. The chain uses TRBV5-1 and TRBJ2-4, with 9 nucleotides matching TRBD2. V shed 2 bases and J 8 bases; nucleotides not matched to a gene: 5. CDR3 length: 14 residues. Germline loops: CDR1 SGHRS, CDR2 YFSETQ. CDR3 sequence (DNA): TGCGCCAGCAGCTTTGGGGCGGGGGGGGACATTCAGTACTTC. Its protein product is CASSFGAGGDIQYF.

The chain recombines TRBV6-1 with TRBJ1-6; D ambiguous. V dropped 6 bases and J dropped 7 bases, with 10 bases sitting between them. The CDR3 loop spans 13 amino acids. Germline V gene sequence: CDR1 MNHNS, CDR2 SASEGT. In DNA, the CDR3 is TGTGCCAGCAGAGGGAGTTTGAATTCACCCCTCCACTTT. Its protein is CASRGSLNSPLHF.

Worth noting for this clone: Relative to the germline gene, one junction end is altered; a read error may explain this. The V gene is TRBV7-7, the J gene TRBJ2-7; 9 bases are a match to TRBD1. Per the germline V gene, CDR1 is SSHAT and CDR2 is FNYEAQ (reference sequence). The CDR3 is made up of 13 amino acids. This CDR3 reads CASSRDRENEQYF. CDR3 coding DNA: TGTGCTAGCAGCCGGGACAGGGAAAACGAGCAGTACTTC. Supplemented by reference TRBV7-7 and TRBJ2-7, the full variable domain reads GAGVSQSPRYKVTKRGQDVTLRCDPISSHATLYWYQQALGQGPEFLTYFNYEAQPDKSGLPSDRFSAERPEGSISTLTIQRTEQRDSAMYRCASSRDRENEQYFGPGTRLTVT.

This chain connects TRBV2 to TRBJ1-5; D ambiguous. The germline V gene has CDR1 SNHLY and CDR2 FYNNEI. This CDR3 is built from 14 residues. V was shortened by 6 bases and J by 5 bases, with 14 bases between the two germline ends. The CDR3 DNA is TGTGCCAGCAGCGGTACAGTGCTGGATCAGCCCCAGCATTTT. Its translation is CASSGTVLDQPQHF.